The 29 T cell receptor beta chains in this list originate from one sample, sequenced in a study of OX40 agonist ivuxolimab in advanced cancers. The library was generated by the immunoSEQ multiplex PCR assay. Not all clones reach the TCRdb copy of this immuneACCESS table, which keeps in-frame sequences only. Checked studies attribute under half of the gap to unresolved V genes and leave the rest unexplained. Counted in this sample were roughly 20,000 clones; about 81% of them appeared once. The ten largest clones represent about 14% of the sample. The specimen was CD4+ or CD8+ T cells sorted from blood, collected in a trial of the OX40 agonist ivuxolimab. Source of these receptors: an adult with an advanced solid tumor such as melanoma, head and neck, liver or kidney cancer.

The chain is built from TRBV30 and TRBJ1-4; TRBD1 agrees at 9 bases. CDR1 and CDR2 from the germline V gene are GTSNPN and SVGIG (reference sequence). The J segment lost 7 bases and the V segment lost 3 bases, leaving 9 bases of the junction unmatched. This CDR3 comprises 15 residues. This CDR3 reads CAWSPWTGVGEKLFF. The CDR3 DNA reads TGTGCCTGGAGCCCCTGGACAGGGGTTGGTGAAAAACTGTTTTTT.

V usage is TRBV27 and J usage is TRBJ2-3, with a tentative D call TRBD2 (6 bases). This CDR3 region has 18 residues. Germline V gives CDR1 MNHEY, CDR2 SMNVEV (reference sequence). V gave up 5 bases and J gave up 0 bases, with 21 bases separating them. CDR3 sequence: CASSPRNDWGTSTDTQYF. The CDR3 DNA is TGTGCCAGCAGTCCTAGGAACGATTGGGGGACTAGCACAGATACGCAGTATTTT.

The rearrangement joins TRBV28 to TRBJ2-5; no firm D call. The CDR3 length is 14 residues. The V gene's germline CDR1 is MDHEN and CDR2 SYDVKM. Between the trimmed V and J ends, which lost 10 bases and 5 bases, there was a span of 20 bases. The CDR3 sequence: CATMGPSPRETQYF. The CDR3 DNA sequence: TGTGCCACCATGGGCCCTTCCCCACGGGAGACCCAGTACTTC.

This chain connects TRBV27 to TRBJ1-1; D is uncertain. The CDR3 has 17 amino acids. Germline CDR1 reads MNHEY; CDR2 reads SMNVEV (reference sequence). With 2 bases removed from V and 5 bases from J, the gap between germline ends came to 21 bases. The CDR3 spells CASSLLFSKVRRTEAFF. The CDR3 coding sequence is TGTGCCAGCAGTTTACTATTTAGTAAGGTGAGAAGAACTGAAGCTTTCTTT.

The V and J genes are TRBV4-1 and TRBJ2-7; D tentatively fits TRBD1 or TRBD2 (5 bases each). This CDR3 spans 15 amino acids. The V gene's germline CDR1 is MGHRA and CDR2 YSYEKL. V shed 2 bases and J shed 3 bases, with 14 bases lying between them. The DNA of the CDR3 is TGCGCCAGCAGCCAATCTCAAGGGGACCTCTACGAGCAGTACTTC. Its translation is CASSQSQGDLYEQYF.

The chain uses TRBV19 and TRBJ2-3; D remains unclear. Germline V CDR1 and CDR2: LNHDA, SQIVND (reference sequence). V lost 3 bases and J 2 bases, leaving 12 bases between the germline ends. CDR3 length: 15 residues. CDR3 sequence: CASSMVAYYTDTQYF. Here the CDR3 DNA reads TGTGCCAGTAGTATGGTCGCCTACTACACAGATACGCAGTATTTT. Supplemented by reference TRBV19 and TRBJ2-3, the full variable domain reads DGGITQSPKYLFRKEGQNVTLSCEQNLNHDAMYWYRQDPGQGLRLIYYSQIVNDFQKGDIAEGYSVSREKKESFPLTVTSAQKNPTAFYLCASSMVAYYTDTQYFGPGTRLTVL.

The rearrangement joins TRBV19 to TRBJ1-1; the D gene is possibly TRBD1 (5 bases). Germline values: CDR1 LNHDA, CDR2 SQIVND (reference sequence). The CDR3 length is 14 residues. The V gene lost 2 bases and the J gene lost 1 base, with 8 bases spanning the gap. CDR3 bases: TGTGCCAGTAGTATACAGGGACGGAACACTGAAGCTTTCTTT. This encodes CASSIQGRNTEAFF.

About this clone itself: The same CDR3 can be traced to other DNA sequences in this sample. The rearrangement links TRBV5-1 to TRBJ2-5, with TRBD1 identical over 7 bases. Unmatched junction bases numbered 4, after V lost 3 bases and J lost 2 bases. CDR1 and CDR2 (germline): SGHRS, YFSETQ. There are 14 residues in the CDR3. The CDR3 nucleotides read TGCGCCAGCAGCTCTAGACAGGGTCAAGAGACCCAGTACTTC. This gives the protein CASSSRQGQETQYF.

CDR3 sequence (DNA): TGCGCCAGCAGCTTGGGAGCGGGACAGTTAAATGAGCAGTTCTTC. Its protein is CASSLGAGQLNEQFF. The gene calls are TRBV5-1 and TRBJ2-1; D is perhaps TRBD1 or TRBD2 (7 bases each). Trimming cost V 0 bases and J 7 bases, with 14 bases left between them. The CDR3 length is 15 residues. Germline V gene sequence: CDR1 SGHRS, CDR2 YFSETQ.

This chain links TRBV18 with TRBJ2-3; 8 bases align to TRBD2. Germline V gives CDR1 KGHSH, CDR2 LQKENI. This CDR3 is built from 14 residues. Trimming at V came to 3 bases and at J to 8 bases, leaving 7 bases not matched to a gene. The CDR3 DNA is TGTGCCAGCTCACCTGTGCGGGGGGAGAGTACGCAGTATTTT. Translated: CASSPVRGESTQYF. Variable domain in full (rest from reference TRBV18 and TRBJ2-3): NAGVMQNPRHLVRRRGQEARLRCSPMKGHSHVYWYRQLPEEGLKFMVYLQKENIIDESGMPKERFSAEFPKEGPSILRIQQVVRGDSAAYFCASSPVRGESTQYFGPGTRLTVL.

This sequence joins TRBV18 and TRBJ2-2; TRBD1 is a possible D gene (5 bases). V was clipped by 6 bases and J by 7 bases, with 6 bases between them. CDR3 length: 11 residues. The germline CDR1 and CDR2 sequences are KGHSH and LQKENI. The CDR3, as DNA: TGTGCCAGCTCCAGGGTCGGGGAGCTGTTTTTT. Translated: CASSRVGELFF.

The chain couples TRBV29-1 to TRBJ2-5, with D tentatively TRBD2 (7 bases). The V and J ends lost 8 bases and 4 bases respectively, with 14 bases between them. The CDR3 is made up of 12 amino acids. The germline CDR1 and CDR2 sequences are SQVTM and ANQGSEA. DNA for the CDR3: TGCAGCACCACGGGGGGCGGAGAGACCCAGTACTTC. Translation: CSTTGGGETQYF.

The chain joins TRBV6-6 to TRBJ2-1; a possible D gene is TRBD2 (5 bases). CDR3 length equals 14 residues. CDR1 and CDR2 from the germline V gene are MNHNY and SVGAGI (reference sequence). Trimming pared 4 bases from V and 5 bases from J, leaving 12 bases between. DNA for the CDR3: TGTGCCAGCAGTTCAAACGGCGGGCACAATGAGCAGTTCTTC. The encoded protein is CASSSNGGHNEQFF.

This sequence joins TRBV2 and TRBJ1-4; TRBD1 matches at 7 bases. The CDR3 is 16 amino acids. Trimming removed 4 bases from V and 6 bases from J; junction bases left unmatched: 11. Germline loops: CDR1 SNHLY, CDR2 FYNNEI. The CDR3 region is CASSVTGPILYEKLFF. DNA for the CDR3: TGTGCCAGCAGTGTGACAGGGCCTATCCTTTATGAAAAACTGTTTTTT.

The rearrangement joins TRBV7-2 to TRBJ2-5, with 10 nucleotides matching TRBD1. V gave up 4 bases and J gave up 3 bases; unmatched junction bases: 2. CDR1 is SGHTA and CDR2 is FQGNSA in the germline V gene. The CDR3 is made up of 14 amino acids. The CDR3 DNA is TGTGCCAGCAGCTGGGACAGGGGTGAAGAGACCCAGTACTTC. It specifies CASSWDRGEETQYF.

This clone appeared a few times. This chain joins TRBV30 and TRBJ2-2; D is possibly TRBD2 (6 bases). The CDR3 runs 11 residues. V was cut by 4 bases and J by 6 bases, with 6 bases left in between. CDR1 is GTSNPN, CDR2 SVGIG, per germline (reference sequence). In nucleotides, the CDR3 is TGTGCCTGGATAGCGGCCGGGGAGCTGTTTTTT. It codes for CAWIAAGELFF.

In this sample, this clone turned up once. The chain is built from TRBV6-4 and TRBJ2-3; perhaps D is TRBD1 or TRBD2 (6 bases each). Trimming shortened V by 3 bases and J by 1 base, and 11 bases separated the two germline ends. This CDR3 has 15 amino acids. Germline lookup yields CDR1 MRHNA and CDR2 SNTAGT. The CDR3 spells CASSEQGGGTDTQYF. The CDR3 DNA follows: TGTGCCAGCAGTGAACAGGGAGGAGGCACAGATACGCAGTATTTT.

The J gene is TRBJ2-5, the V gene TRBV29-1, with TRBD1 identical over 7 bases. Germline lookup yields CDR1 SQVTM and CDR2 ANQGSEA. J was trimmed by 5 bases and V by 4 bases; bases with no gene match: 4. The length of the CDR3 is 12 residues. CDR3 protein: CSVVEGAETQYF. In DNA form, the CDR3 reads TGCAGCGTTGTAGAGGGGGCCGAGACCCAGTACTTC.

V and J are TRBV4-2 and TRBJ1-2, with a weak D call TRBD1 (5 bases). Per germline, CDR1 LGHNA and CDR2 YNFKEQ. The CDR3 has 16 residues. Between the trimmed V and J ends, which lost 4 bases and 8 bases, there was a span of 23 bases. CDR3 sequence (DNA): TGTGCCAGCAGCCCTAGCCATACCAGGGAGACGCGGGGCTACACCTTC. Its translation: CASSPSHTRETRGYTF.

The chain carries TRBV6-6 and TRBJ1-6, with D perhaps TRBD1 (5 bases). Trimming took off 5 bases at V and 8 bases at J, with 10 bases between the two ends. Germline V gene sequence: CDR1 MNHNY, CDR2 SVGAGI (reference sequence). The CDR3 is made up of 13 amino acids. This CDR3 reads CASSGQGDSPLHF. The CDR3 nucleotides read TGTGCCAGCAGTGGTCAGGGTGATTCACCCCTCCACTTT.

The chain is built from TRBV6-1 and TRBJ1-5; the D gene is possibly TRBD1 (5 bases). The CDR3 has 14 residues. The ends were cut back, 7 bases at V and 7 bases at J, with 17 bases in the middle. From germline, CDR1 is MNHNS and CDR2 SASEGT. The DNA of the CDR3 is TGTGCCAGCAACTCGCAGGGTGTAGGGCAGCCCCAGCATTTT. Translation gives CASNSQGVGQPQHF.

This clone came up once. The chain has TRBV5-1 and TRBJ1-3, with D hard to call. Per the germline V gene, CDR1 is SGHRS and CDR2 is YFSETQ. The CDR3 runs to 16 residues. V gave up 4 bases and J gave up 0 bases, with 14 bases separating them. The CDR3 DNA reads TGCGCCAGCAGCCTGGGCCCGGCCTCCTCTGGAAACACCATATATTTT. Encoded protein: CASSLGPASSGNTIYF.

The gene calls are TRBV7-2 and TRBJ1-5; no reliable D call. The length of the CDR3 is 15 residues. Germline V gives CDR1 SGHTA, CDR2 FQGNSA. V was trimmed by 6 bases and J by 0 bases, leaving 12 bases between them. The CDR3 nucleotides read TGTGCCAGCAGACCAGGAGACTATAGCAATCAGCCCCAGCATTTT. It encodes CASRPGDYSNQPQHF.

The rearrangement links TRBV6-6 to TRBJ2-7, with D possibly being TRBD2 (6 bases). Germline lookup yields CDR1 MNHNY and CDR2 SVGAGI (reference sequence). This CDR3 contains 14 residues. Trimming pared 2 bases from V and 3 bases from J, leaving 11 bases between. For the CDR3, the DNA is TGTGCCAGCAGTTACAGTGGGACTGGCTACGAGCAGTACTTC. Protein sequence: CASSYSGTGYEQYF.

Written as DNA, the CDR3 is TGTGCCAGCAGCCCCTCCGCCAAGGATGAGCAGTTCTTC. Protein sequence: CASSPSAKDEQFF. The J gene is TRBJ2-1, the V gene TRBV11-2; no clear D. Trimming cost V 5 bases and J 8 bases, with 13 bases left between them. CDR1 is SGHAT, CDR2 FQNNGV, per germline. CDR3 length equals 13 residues.

This clone was seen just once. This rearrangement joins TRBV18 to TRBJ1-1; no clear D. The CDR3 runs to 13 residues. With 4 bases removed from V and 8 bases from J, the gap between germline ends came to 14 bases. In germline, CDR1 is KGHSH, CDR2 LQKENI. The CDR3 nucleotides are TGTGCCAGCTCACGGTCCTTGGATAGGGAAGCTTTCTTT. Protein sequence: CASSRSLDREAFF.

With respect to this clone: This could be a read error, since a much larger clone is one nucleotide away. This sample includes further DNA sequences coding for the same CDR3. V gene TRBV7-2 combines with J gene TRBJ2-7; the D call may be TRBD1 or TRBD2 (5 bases each). This CDR3 contains 16 residues. Germline assignment: CDR1 SGHTA and CDR2 FQGNSA. V lost 3 bases, J lost 2 bases, and 17 bases lay in between. The CDR3 bases are TGTGCCAGCAGCTTGGGTCGGGGCGGGCGCACCTACGAGCAGTACTTC. Protein: CASSLGRGGRTYEQYF.

V is TRBV6-6 and J is TRBJ2-7; 7 bases are a match to TRBD1. Germline CDR1 MNHNY, CDR2 SVGAGI (reference sequence). Germline trimming cut 7 bases from V and 5 bases from J; bases unmatched to any gene: 11. The CDR3 runs to 14 residues. The CDR3 nucleotides are TGTGCCAGCACCCGATCACAGGGGCGCGACGAGCAGTACTTC. Translation: CASTRSQGRDEQYF.

The rearrangement links TRBV9 to TRBJ2-1; D is unresolved. Trimming pared 1 base from V and 0 bases from J, leaving 8 bases between. The CDR3 consists of 15 residues. Germline CDR1 SGDLS, CDR2 YYNGEE. CDR3 loop: CASSVYSSSYNEQFF. The CDR3 coding sequence is TGTGCCAGCAGCGTATACTCCAGCTCCTACAATGAGCAGTTCTTC.